These 8 T cell receptor beta chains share one sample of origin, sequenced in a study of vaccination and CD4 T cells after COVID-19. With the Oncomine TCR Beta short-read assay, DNA from cultured CD4+ T cells was sequenced. One entry per CDR3 protein, called by TCRdb with MiXCR from the PCR reads. The sample has more than 9,000 distinct CDR3 sequences, roughly 25% seen once. Treatment reported: approximately nine-day PBMC culture with coronavirus spike peptide pools or control peptides (ViraFEST assay). For these receptors, no antigen is known. The input for sequencing was CD4+ T cells from blood, cultured in vitro, taken before SARS-CoV-2 vaccination. Source of these receptors: a human donor who received a COVID-19 vaccine.

The rearrangement links TRBV6-1 to TRBJ2-7; tentatively, D is TRBD1 (5 bases). CDR1 is MNHNS, CDR2 SASEGT, per germline. The CDR3 covers 16 residues. Trimming took off 5 bases at V and 0 bases at J, with 17 bases between the two ends. The CDR3, as DNA: TGTGCCAGCAGTAACGAGGACACTAATCCCTCCTACGAGCAGTACTTC. Its protein is CASSNEDTNPSYEQYF.

The chain combines TRBV10-1 with TRBJ1-1, with D perhaps TRBD1 (5 bases). V lost 5 bases, J lost 1 base, and 11 bases lay in between. The CDR3 covers 14 residues. In germline, CDR1 is WNHNN, CDR2 SYGVQD (reference sequence). The CDR3 spells CASSNTGGNTEAFF. The CDR3 nucleotides are TGCGCCAGCAGTAATACGGGGGGGAACACTGAAGCTTTCTTT.

This clonotype was detected only once. This chain links TRBV6-1 with TRBJ2-3; maybe TRBD1 (6 bases). V lost 5 bases and J lost 4, with 16 bases in between. This CDR3 comprises 15 residues. The germline CDR1 and CDR2 sequences are MNHNS and SASEGT. CDR3 nucleotide sequence: TGTGCCAGCAGTACACAGGGACGGGGAGCAGATACGCAGTATTTT. It is translated as CASSTQGRGADTQYF.

The genes are TRBV4-1 and TRBJ2-5, with D possibly being TRBD1 (6 bases). Germline-derived CDR1 and CDR2 are MGHRA and YSYEKL. The V end lost 1 base, the J end lost 2 bases, and 14 bases lay between the germline ends. The CDR3 covers 16 residues. This chain's CDR3 is CASSQGDKDRQETQYF. The CDR3 DNA reads TGCGCCAGCAGCCAAGGGGACAAGGACCGACAAGAGACCCAGTACTTC.

This clonotype has a handful of counts. This sequence joins TRBV5-1 and TRBJ2-5; D ambiguous. This CDR3 comprises 13 residues. Germline V gene data show CDR1 as SGHRS and CDR2 as YFSETQ. V lost 0 bases and J lost 1, with 4 bases in between. The CDR3 DNA reads as TGCGCCAGCAGCTTGGTATCCCAAGAGACCCAGTACTTC. Translated: CASSLVSQETQYF. Drawing the rest from reference TRBV5-1 and TRBJ2-5, the complete variable domain is KAGVTQTPRYLIKTRGQQVTLSCSPISGHRSVSWYQQTPGQGLQFLFEYFSETQRNKGNFPGRFSGRQFSNSRSEMNVSTLELGDSALYLCASSLVSQETQYFGPGTRLLVL.

Only a few counts were recorded for this clonotype. The chain combines TRBV5-1 with TRBJ2-7; D is possibly TRBD1 (5 bases). Germline V CDR1 and CDR2: SGHRS, YFSETQ. V was shortened by 1 base and J by 2 bases, with 10 bases between the two germline ends. The CDR3 extends over 14 amino acids. The CDR3 nucleotides are TGCGCCAGCAGCTTGACGGACACAGCCTACGAGCAGTACTTC. It yields the protein CASSLTDTAYEQYF.

The chain joins TRBV11-3 to TRBJ2-7; D gene ambiguous. This CDR3 comprises 11 residues. Germline lookup yields CDR1 SGHNT and CDR2 YENEEA. Trimming left V 3 bases short and J 7 bases short, with 7 bases between. The CDR3 spells CASSFAREQYF. CDR3 nucleotides: TGTGCCAGCAGCTTCGCTCGTGAGCAGTACTTC.

The rearrangement links TRBV6-1 to TRBJ2-7, with 7 bases that match TRBD1. Germline CDR1 reads MNHNS; CDR2 reads SASEGT. Losses at the gene ends were 6 bases for V and 4 bases for J; bases not matched to a gene: 9. The length of the CDR3 is 14 residues. As DNA, the CDR3 is TGTGCCAGCAGACACCGGGACAGAGAATACGAGCAGTACTTC. It translates to CASRHRDREYEQYF.